These T cell receptor beta chains were read from a single sample in a study of shared clonotypes between healthy human individuals. Sequencing was performed with immunoSEQ multiplex PCR; in TCRdb, only in-frame clones are kept and a portion is missing. The data show about 2 million clones, roughly 95% seen once. The sequencing sample was made of naive CD8+ T cells sorted from blood. Every receptor here comes from a man between 18 and 29 years old in good health. Each CDR3 is given with its conserved first and last residue. The D gene is left open where the match is weak. A row's size may be missing; if present it is once, few, many or a size class.

cdr3_aa: CASSSSRDYTDTQYF
cdr3_nt: TGTGCCAGCAGTTCTTCCCGGGACTACACAGATACGCAGTATTTT
clone_size: -
d_call: TRBD2
v_call: TRBV28
j_call: TRBJ2-3

cdr3_aa: CASSLLDEGETQYF
cdr3_nt: TGTGCCAGCAGCTTATTAGACGAGGGAGAGACCCAGTACTTC
clone_size: -
d_call: -
v_call: TRBV7-9
j_call: TRBJ2-5

cdr3_aa: CASSLGLAGTEKETQYF
cdr3_nt: TGCGCCAGCAGCTTGGGGCTAGCGGGAACCGAAAAAGAGACCCAGTACTTC
clone_size: -
d_call: TRBD2
v_call: TRBV5-1
j_call: TRBJ2-5

cdr3_aa: CASSLSWGHISLAKNIQYF
cdr3_nt: TGTGCCAGCAGTTTATCGTGGGGGCATATATCTTTAGCCAAAAACATTCAGTACTTC
clone_size: -
d_call: -
v_call: TRBV27
j_call: TRBJ2-4

cdr3_aa: CASSLTTDSSYEQYF
cdr3_nt: TGTGCCAGCAGCTTAACCACAGATTCCTCCTACGAGCAGTACTTC
clone_size: -
d_call: -
v_call: TRBV5-6
j_call: TRBJ2-7

cdr3_aa: CASSLVRDTDTQYF
cdr3_nt: TGTGCCAGCAGCTTAGTAAGGGACACAGATACGCAGTATTTT
clone_size: -
d_call: -
v_call: TRBV7-9
j_call: TRBJ2-3

cdr3_aa: CASSGGILVPGLRAFF
cdr3_nt: TGTGCCAGCAGTGGGGGGATCCTGGTCCCGGGATTGAGAGCTTTCTTT
clone_size: -
d_call: -
v_call: TRBV27
j_call: TRBJ1-1

cdr3_aa: CASSQDLGGLNYGYTF
cdr3_nt: TGCGCCAGCAGCCAAGACTTGGGCGGCCTTAACTATGGCTACACCTTC
clone_size: -
d_call: -
v_call: TRBV4-1
j_call: TRBJ1-2

cdr3_aa: CASSPGNTEAFF
cdr3_nt: TGCGCCAGCAGCCCTGGGAACACTGAAGCTTTCTTT
clone_size: -
d_call: -
v_call: TRBV10-1
j_call: TRBJ1-1

cdr3_aa: CAWARGPNTEAFF
cdr3_nt: TGTGCCTGGGCGCGAGGGCCTAACACTGAAGCTTTCTTT
clone_size: -
d_call: -
v_call: TRBV30
j_call: TRBJ1-1

cdr3_aa: CSVLPGPVYEQYF
cdr3_nt: TGCAGCGTCCTCCCGGGGCCTGTCTACGAGCAGTACTTC
clone_size: -
d_call: -
v_call: TRBV29-1
j_call: TRBJ2-7

cdr3_aa: CASSVGLADYEQYF
cdr3_nt: TGTGCCAGCAGCGTTGGACTAGCGGATTACGAGCAGTACTTC
clone_size: -
d_call: TRBD2
v_call: TRBV13
j_call: TRBJ2-7

cdr3_aa: CASSLGQGSTDTQYF
cdr3_nt: TGTGCCAGCAGCTTGGGACAGGGCAGCACAGATACGCAGTATTTT
clone_size: -
d_call: TRBD1
v_call: TRBV5-6
j_call: TRBJ2-3

cdr3_aa: CASSLSVAGETQYF
cdr3_nt: TGCGCCAGCAGCTTGTCGGTAGCAGGTGAGACCCAGTACTTC
clone_size: -
d_call: -
v_call: TRBV5-1
j_call: TRBJ2-5

cdr3_aa: CASSFDRLTSTDTQYF
cdr3_nt: TGTGCCAGCAGCTTCGACCGTCTCACTAGCACAGATACGCAGTATTTT
clone_size: once
d_call: -
v_call: TRBV7-9
j_call: TRBJ2-3

cdr3_aa: CASSLARDNEQFF
cdr3_nt: TGCGCCAGCAGCTTGGCCAGAGACAATGAGCAGTTCTTC
clone_size: -
d_call: -
v_call: TRBV5-1
j_call: TRBJ2-1

cdr3_aa: CASSIPGLGDEQYF
cdr3_nt: TGTGCCAGTAGTATCCCCGGACTGGGAGACGAGCAGTACTTC
clone_size: -
d_call: -
v_call: TRBV19
j_call: TRBJ2-7

cdr3_aa: CSVGLAGAYEQYF
cdr3_nt: TGCAGCGTTGGACTAGCGGGAGCCTACGAGCAGTACTTC
clone_size: few
d_call: TRBD2
v_call: TRBV29-1
j_call: TRBJ2-7

cdr3_aa: CSVQIAGGPEQYF
cdr3_nt: TGCAGCGTACAAATAGCGGGGGGGCCCGAGCAGTACTTC
clone_size: -
d_call: TRBD2
v_call: TRBV29-1
j_call: TRBJ2-7

cdr3_aa: CAISKHRTGRAYGYTF
cdr3_nt: TGTGCCATCAGCAAACACAGAACAGGGAGAGCATATGGCTACACCTTC
clone_size: -
d_call: -
v_call: TRBV21-1
j_call: TRBJ1-2

cdr3_aa: CASSQVITGGEQFF
cdr3_nt: TGCGCCAGCAGCCAAGTGATTACCGGAGGTGAGCAGTTCTTC
clone_size: -
d_call: -
v_call: TRBV4-1
j_call: TRBJ2-1

cdr3_aa: CASSEGNTEAFF
cdr3_nt: TGTGCCAGTAGTGAAGGGAACACTGAAGCTTTCTTT
clone_size: -
d_call: -
v_call: TRBV19
j_call: TRBJ1-1

cdr3_aa: CASSLGPLYGYTF
cdr3_nt: TGTGCCAGCAGCTTGGGACCTCTCTATGGCTACACCTTC
clone_size: -
d_call: -
v_call: TRBV11-2
j_call: TRBJ1-2

cdr3_aa: CASSLSLGTNQPQHF
cdr3_nt: TGTGCCAGCAGTTTATCGCTGGGGACCAATCAGCCCCAGCATTTT
clone_size: -
d_call: -
v_call: TRBV27
j_call: TRBJ1-5

cdr3_aa: CASSLEWTENSGANVLTF
cdr3_nt: TGTGCCAGCAGCTTAGAGTGGACGGAAAACTCTGGGGCCAACGTCCTGACTTTC
clone_size: -
d_call: -
v_call: TRBV11-1
j_call: TRBJ2-6

cdr3_aa: CASSQDAFSGRDETQYF
cdr3_nt: TGCGCCAGCAGCCAAGATGCCTTTAGCGGGAGGGATGAGACCCAGTACTTC
clone_size: -
d_call: TRBD2
v_call: TRBV4-3
j_call: TRBJ2-5

cdr3_aa: CASKDGQGISSYNEQFF
cdr3_nt: TGTGCCAGCAAAGATGGACAGGGCATTAGCTCCTACAATGAGCAGTTCTTC
clone_size: -
d_call: TRBD1
v_call: TRBV2
j_call: TRBJ2-1

cdr3_aa: CASSVDRMDQPQHF
cdr3_nt: TGTGCCAGCAGCGTAGACAGGATGGATCAGCCCCAGCATTTT
clone_size: few
d_call: -
v_call: TRBV2
j_call: TRBJ1-5